This TCR beta chain was recovered during a study of T-cell reconstitution after alpha-beta-depleted transplantation in children. During its preparation, the TCRbeta library received unique molecular identifiers. TCRdb itself ran the PCR reads through MiXCR, one entry per CDR3 protein. This table has roughly 500,000 distinct CDR3 sequences, around 19% appearing once. The table lists this clonotype with many counts. The CDR3 runs to 11 residues. The germline V gene has CDR1 SGHDN and CDR2 FVKESK. Trimming took off 6 bases at V and 5 bases at J, with 7 bases between the two ends. V is TRBV14 and J is TRBJ1-1; D not certain. The TCR sequence derives from a human donor who donated a stem cell graft to a child with acute lymphoblastic leukemia. This sample comprised PBMCs from the stem cell graft donor, obtained from the stem cell graft. CDR3 amino acids: CASRGYTEAFF. The CDR3 region has the DNA TGTGCCAGCAGGGGTTATACTGAAGCTTTCTTT.